These 5 T cell receptor beta chains originate from one sample sequenced in a study of T-cell memory formation after mild COVID-19. TCRdb reanalysed the 5' RACE reads using MiXCR and keeps one entry per CDR3 protein. Among some 320,000 distinct CDR3 sequences listed, less than 20% were seen once. Sequencing input: PBMCs or a T cell subset sorted from them (not recorded which). All receptors derive from a man between 18 and 35 years old who had mild COVID-19 (a few samples of this study predate the infection). Cell type and time point are not known.

This clonotype appeared a few times. The V gene is TRBV11-2, the J gene TRBJ2-2, with 15 bases matching TRBD2. With 5 bases clipped from V and 6 bases from J, the junction kept 4 bases outside the gene matches. The CDR3 contains 16 residues. Per the germline V gene, CDR1 is SGHAT and CDR2 is FQNNGV. This CDR3 reads CASSGTSGGTSGELFF. The CDR3 DNA follows: TGTGCCAGCAGCGGGACTAGCGGGGGGACCTCCGGGGAGCTGTTTTTT.

This clonotype was counted at least ten times. The V gene is TRBV4-2, the J gene TRBJ2-5; D unclear. This CDR3 comprises 16 residues. Trimming pared 1 base from V and 5 bases from J, leaving 17 bases between. The germline gives CDR1 LGHNA, CDR2 YNFKEQ. CDR3 amino acids: CASSQGVHPQRETQYF. The CDR3 nucleotides read TGTGCCAGCAGCCAAGGAGTGCACCCCCAGCGTGAGACCCAGTACTTC.

This clonotype was seen a few times. The chain recombines TRBV27 with TRBJ1-2; D possibly corresponds to TRBD1 (6 bases). Germline V gene data show CDR1 as MNHEY and CDR2 as SMNVEV (reference sequence). The CDR3 runs 14 residues. Trimming cost V 3 bases and J 4 bases, with 12 bases left between them. The CDR3 DNA sequence: TGTGCCAGCAGTTTTACAGGGAGTGGCTATGGCTACACCTTC. Translating it yields CASSFTGSGYGYTF.

This clonotype showed up many times. J is TRBJ1-1 and V is TRBV24-1, with D possibly being TRBD1 (6 bases). Germline CDR1 KGHDR, CDR2 SFDVKD. This CDR3 contains 11 residues. V was pared by 6 bases and J by 5 bases, with 6 bases between. CDR3 DNA: TGTGCCACCAGTCAGGGGACTGAAGCTTTCTTT. This gives the protein CATSQGTEAFF.

This clonotype appeared many times. The chain has TRBV5-1 and TRBJ2-3; weak D call: TRBD2 (5 bases). Germline V CDR1 and CDR2: SGHRS, YFSETQ. This CDR3 is built from 15 residues. The ends were cut back, 2 bases at V and 2 bases at J, with 12 bases in the middle. Here the CDR3 DNA reads TGCGCCAGCAGCTTCATTACGGGGAACACAGATACGCAGTATTTT. Its translation: CASSFITGNTDTQYF. Full variable domain (missing parts from reference TRBV5-1 and TRBJ2-3): KAGVTQTPRYLIKTRGQQVTLSCSPISGHRSVSWYQQTPGQGLQFLFEYFSETQRNKGNFPGRFSGRQFSNSRSEMNVSTLELGDSALYLCASSFITGNTDTQYFGPGTRLTVL.